The clone carrying this T cell receptor beta chain showed up just once. The record originates from a study of blood T cell repertoires in COVID-19. Study background: PBMCs, B-cell-depleted T cells, or T cells were the source of the cDNA or gDNA that made up the material.

Germline loops: CDR1 SNHLY, CDR2 FYNNEI. The CDR3 is made up of 14 amino acids. V was trimmed by 4 bases and J by 0 bases, leaving 7 bases between them. Authors' analysis steps: Scientists estimated how many nucleated cells there were by amplifying reference gene primers. Generated by immunoSEQ multiplex PCR, the TCRdb table keeps only in-frame clones and is missing some. The V and J calls and clone size are taken from that table; D and trimming were inferred from the DNA. The repertoire holds hundreds of thousands of clones, approximately 86% seen once, with just over 2.5% in the top ten. The clonotype originates from a woman in her 30s with acute COVID-19. V usage is TRBV2 and J usage is TRBJ1-5, with unresolved D. The sequenced sample consisted of PBMCs or T cells enriched from blood (not recorded which). The CDR3, as DNA: TGTGCCAGCAGTGGAGAGGTTAGCAATCAGCCCCAGCATTTT. The encoded protein is CASSGEVSNQPQHF.